The next 30 T cell receptor beta chains were all read from a single sample in a study of OX40 agonist ivuxolimab in advanced cancers. Clones were sequenced by immunoSEQ multiplex PCR, and TCRdb holds only the in-frame ones, with some missing. This sample has approximately 89,000 clones, with 88% found just once. The input for sequencing was CD4+ or CD8+ T cells sorted from blood, taken in a trial of the OX40 agonist ivuxolimab. All receptors come from an adult with an advanced solid tumor such as melanoma, head and neck, liver or kidney cancer.

The CDR3 bases are TGCGCCAGCAGCTTGGAAGGCAGCGGGGGGGAGCAGTTCTTC. Translating it yields CASSLEGSGGEQFF. This chain links TRBV5-1 with TRBJ2-1; 9 nucleotides agree with TRBD2. This CDR3 region has 14 residues. CDR1 SGHRS and CDR2 YFSETQ come from the germline V gene. Trimming cost V 0 bases and J 10 bases; bases outside gene matches: 5.

The chain is built from TRBV6-5 and TRBJ1-2; tentative D call: TRBD1 (6 bases). The CDR3 totals 13 residues. V was shortened by 4 bases and J by 4 bases, with 10 bases between the two germline ends. CDR1 is MNHEY, CDR2 SVGAGI, per germline. In nucleotides, the CDR3 is TGTGCCAGCAGTTCGGACAGCCTCTATGGCTACACCTTC. As protein: CASSSDSLYGYTF.

The rearrangement links TRBV6-1 to TRBJ1-2; D gene uncertain. Germline V lookup: CDR1 MNHNS, CDR2 SASEGT. CDR3 length: 11 residues. V lost 4 bases to trimming and J lost 4 bases, with 4 bases between them. CDR3 amino acids: CASSASYGYTF. CDR3 sequence (DNA): TGTGCCAGCAGTGCCAGCTATGGCTACACCTTC.

The V call is TRBV7-6, the J call TRBJ2-3, with D possibly matching TRBD1 (6 bases). The V gene lost 4 bases and the J gene lost 7 bases, with 15 bases spanning the gap. The CDR3 extends over 14 amino acids. Germline V gives CDR1 SGHVS, CDR2 FNYEAQ. DNA of the CDR3: TGTGCCAGCAGCTCCGGACAGCCACCCCATACGCAGTATTTT. It encodes CASSSGQPPHTQYF.

The chain couples TRBV5-1 to TRBJ2-2; D is ambiguous. V was trimmed by 4 bases and J by 2 bases, leaving 12 bases between them. The CDR3 spans 15 residues. Germline V CDR1 and CDR2: SGHRS, YFSETQ. This chain's CDR3 is CASSPGLANTGELFF. CDR3 nucleotides: TGCGCCAGCAGCCCGGGTTTGGCTAACACCGGGGAGCTGTTTTTT.

CDR3 loop: CASSYRGSYEQYF. The CDR3 bases are TGTGCCAGCAGTTACAGGGGAAGCTACGAGCAGTACTTC. The gene calls are TRBV7-3 and TRBJ2-7; 7 nucleotides match TRBD1. Germline lookup yields CDR1 SGHTA and CDR2 FQGTGA. J lost 3 bases, V lost 6 bases, and 5 bases had no gene match. CDR3 length equals 13 residues.

The chain has TRBV7-8 and TRBJ2-7, with 8 bases identical to TRBD2. Germline CDR1 and CDR2: SGHVS and FQNEAQ. Germline trimming cut 6 bases from V and 4 bases from J; bases unmatched to any gene: 20. This CDR3 contains 18 residues. CDR3: CASRHTSGALPPPYEQYF. CDR3 bases: TGTGCCAGCAGACATACTAGCGGAGCTCTACCACCCCCATACGAGCAGTACTTC. Supplemented by reference TRBV7-8 and TRBJ2-7, the full variable domain reads GAGVSQSPRYKVAKRGQDVALRCDPISGHVSLFWYQQALGQGPEFLTYFQNEAQLDKSGLPSDRFFAERPEGSVSTLKIQRTQQEDSAVYLCASRHTSGALPPPYEQYFGPGTRLTVT.

This clone was detected only a few times. The rearrangement joins TRBV2 to TRBJ1-1; D is unresolved. V was cut by 2 bases and J by 6 bases, with 16 bases left in between. This CDR3 is 15 amino acids long. Per the germline V gene, CDR1 is SNHLY and CDR2 is FYNNEI. CDR3 loop: CASSELGTVVAEAFF. CDR3 coding DNA: TGTGCCAGCAGTGAATTAGGCACCGTAGTCGCTGAAGCTTTCTTT.

This chain uses TRBV28 with TRBJ1-6, with a weak D call TRBD1 (5 bases). This CDR3 has 15 residues. Germline CDR1 is MDHEN and CDR2 is SYDVKM. The V end was cut by 2 bases, the J end by 5 bases, with 10 bases between. The CDR3 is CASSLPGPDNSPLHF. The CDR3 DNA reads TGTGCCAGCAGTTTACCAGGGCCGGATAATTCACCCCTCCACTTT.

Only one count was recorded for this clone. CDR3 residues: CASSTRDPTDTQYF. The CDR3 nucleotides are TGTGCCAGCAGTACACGAGACCCAACAGATACGCAGTATTTT. The V call is TRBV6-5, the J call TRBJ2-3; no definite D call. The V end was cut by 5 bases, the J end by 3 bases, with 12 bases between. The germline CDR1 and CDR2 sequences are MNHEY and SVGAGI. The CDR3 sequence is 14 residues long.

V gene TRBV11-2 combines with J gene TRBJ2-7; D is perhaps TRBD1 (5 bases). Germline V gene lookup returns CDR1 SGHAT and CDR2 FQNNGV. The CDR3 has 14 residues. Trimming cost V 5 bases and J 2 bases, with 13 bases left between them. The CDR3 DNA reads TGTGCCAGCAGCCAACCTGGCAGGGCCTACGAGCAGTACTTC. It specifies CASSQPGRAYEQYF.

This chain joins TRBV15 and TRBJ2-1; D ambiguous. The CDR3 is made up of 15 amino acids. V dropped 3 bases and J dropped 10 bases, with 19 bases sitting between them. Germline lookup yields CDR1 LNHNV and CDR2 YYDKDF (reference sequence). DNA of the CDR3: TGTGCCACCAGCAGGTTCCCAACAATCACCCCAGAGCAGTTCTTC. It specifies CATSRFPTITPEQFF.

The rearrangement links TRBV5-6 to TRBJ1-2; tentatively, D is TRBD1 (5 bases). Looked up from germline, CDR1 is SGHDT and CDR2 is YYEEEE. V was trimmed by 4 bases and J by 6 bases, leaving 19 bases between them. The CDR3 is 15 amino acids. The CDR3 sequence: CASSPRAGGVHGYTF. CDR3 DNA: TGTGCCAGCAGCCCCCGGGCGGGGGGAGTCCATGGCTACACCTTC.

V and J are TRBV5-1 and TRBJ2-5; 7 nucleotides agree with TRBD1. Unmatched junction bases numbered 4, after V lost 5 bases and J lost 3 bases. Germline lookup yields CDR1 SGHRS and CDR2 YFSETQ. The CDR3 has 13 residues. The CDR3 DNA reads TGCGCCAGCAGGGCCGGGACAGAAGAGACCCAGTACTTC. As protein: CASRAGTEETQYF.

The chain uses TRBV5-1 and TRBJ2-7, with D perhaps matching TRBD1 (5 bases). This CDR3 is 12 amino acids long. Trimming took 4 bases from V and 1 from J, leaving 6 bases between them. Germline loops: CDR1 SGHRS, CDR2 YFSETQ. The CDR3 here is CASSQGSYEQYF. CDR3 sequence (DNA): TGCGCCAGCAGCCAGGGTTCCTACGAGCAGTACTTC.

This clone was found once. The chain is built from TRBV11-2 and TRBJ2-3, with TRBD2 identical over 7 bases. V lost 5 bases, J lost 1 base, and 9 bases stayed unmatched. Germline CDR1 and CDR2: SGHAT and FQNNGV. This CDR3 has 16 amino acids. The CDR3 DNA sequence: TGTGCCAGCAGCCAGGGCCTAGCGGACCGCACAGATACGCAGTATTTT. It yields the protein CASSQGLADRTDTQYF.

The gene calls are TRBV27 and TRBJ1-1, with D hard to call. The germline V gene has CDR1 MNHEY and CDR2 SMNVEV (reference sequence). The CDR3 runs 15 residues. V was pared by 3 bases and J by 6 bases, with 17 bases between. The CDR3 DNA is TGTGCCAGCAGTTTGAGGCTTGGGGAAGTCCCTGAAGCTTTCTTT. Translating it yields CASSLRLGEVPEAFF.

V gene TRBV11-3 combines with J gene TRBJ1-1; D is uncertain. V lost 1 base to trimming and J lost 1 base, with 4 bases between them. Germline CDR1 SGHNT, CDR2 YENEEA. CDR3 length: 13 amino acids. In nucleotides, the CDR3 is TGTGCCAGCAGCTTAGGGGCGAACACTGAAGCTTTCTTT. This sequence encodes CASSLGANTEAFF. Looking up the rest from reference TRBV11-3 and TRBJ1-1 gives the full variable domain: EAGVVQSPRYKIIEKKQPVAFWCNPISGHNTLYWYLQNLGQGPELLIRYENEEAVDDSQLPKDRFSAERLKGVDSTLKIQPAELGDSAVYLCASSLGANTEAFFGQGTRLTVV.

The CDR3: CASSVLTGGLDTQYF. The CDR3 nucleotides read TGTGCCAGCAGCGTATTGACAGGGGGCCTAGATACGCAGTATTTT. The chain employs TRBV9 and TRBJ2-3; 10 nucleotides line up with TRBD1. With 1 base clipped from V and 5 bases from J, the junction kept 4 bases outside the gene matches. The CDR3 has 15 amino acids. CDR1 is SGDLS, CDR2 YYNGEE, per germline.

This rearrangement joins TRBV27 to TRBJ2-1; weak D call: TRBD1 (7 bases). Germline loops: CDR1 MNHEY, CDR2 SMNVEV (reference sequence). There are 13 residues in the CDR3. Trimming pared 2 bases from V and 7 bases from J, leaving 9 bases between. The CDR3 sequence is CASSLPGGNEQFF. In DNA form, the CDR3 reads TGTGCCAGCAGTTTACCAGGGGGGAATGAGCAGTTCTTC.

The chain is built from TRBV6-1 and TRBJ2-3, with 7 bases identical to TRBD1. The trim removed 10 bases at V and 2 bases at J, leaving 9 bases unmatched. Per the germline V gene, CDR1 is MNHNS and CDR2 is SASEGT. The CDR3 extends over 14 amino acids. In nucleotides, the CDR3 is TGTGCCACACGAGGGGGCCCCTTCACAGATACGCAGTATTTT. Translation: CATRGGPFTDTQYF.

The V and J genes are TRBV4-3 and TRBJ1-5, with a tentative D call TRBD1 (5 bases). The CDR3 has 16 residues. Germline V gene lookup returns CDR1 LGHNA and CDR2 YSLEER. Trimming took off 0 bases at V and 0 bases at J, with 9 bases between the two ends. The DNA for the CDR3 is TGCGCCAGCAGCCAAGATTGGGGGACTAGCAATCAGCCCCAGCATTTT. As protein: CASSQDWGTSNQPQHF.

The chain combines TRBV5-6 with TRBJ2-7; 7 bases agree with TRBD2. The V segment lost 5 bases and the J segment 5 bases; nucleotides outside the gene matches: 13. The CDR3 has 15 residues. Germline CDR1 SGHDT, CDR2 YYEEEE. The CDR3: CASRSWGRAVHEQYF. CDR3 DNA sequence: TGTGCCAGCAGATCTTGGGGGAGGGCCGTCCACGAGCAGTACTTC. The variable domain in full, completed from reference TRBV5-6 and TRBJ2-7, reads DAGVTQSPTHLIKTRGQQVTLRCSPKSGHDTVSWYQQALGQGPQFIFQYYEEEERQRGNFPDRFSGHQFPNYSSELNVNALLLGDSALYLCASRSWGRAVHEQYFGPGTRLTVT.

The V and J genes are TRBV28 and TRBJ1-1; D is uncertain. Trimming shortened V by 5 bases and J by 10 bases, and 14 bases separated the two germline ends. Germline V gene lookup returns CDR1 MDHEN and CDR2 SYDVKM. This CDR3 is 12 amino acids long. DNA for the CDR3: TGTGCCAGCAGTCCCAATCGGCGGGGAGCTTTCTTT. Its protein product is CASSPNRRGAFF.

The V gene is TRBV6-6, the J gene TRBJ1-2; 8 positions agree with TRBD1. The CDR3 runs to 15 residues. In germline, CDR1 is MNHNY, CDR2 SVGAGI (reference sequence). Trimming cost V 2 bases and J 8 bases; bases outside gene matches: 10. The CDR3 sequence is CASSYGGQGMDGYTF. DNA of the CDR3: TGTGCCAGCAGTTACGGCGGACAGGGAATGGACGGCTACACCTTC.

The genes are TRBV19 and TRBJ1-5; D is undetermined. V was shortened by 5 bases and J by 5 bases, with 13 bases between the two germline ends. Germline V gives CDR1 LNHDA, CDR2 SQIVND (reference sequence). The CDR3 sequence is 14 residues long. The CDR3 sequence: CASSDRGLYQPQHF. DNA of the CDR3: TGTGCCAGTAGTGATCGGGGTCTTTATCAGCCCCAGCATTTT.

The CDR3 DNA reads TGTGCCAGCAGTTTTATTAAGACAGGTGGGAATGGCTACACCTTC. Protein product: CASSFIKTGGNGYTF. The rearrangement uses TRBV28 and TRBJ1-2; D is perhaps TRBD1 (6 bases). V lost 3 bases and J lost 6, with 17 bases in between. CDR1 and CDR2 (germline): MDHEN, SYDVKM. The CDR3 consists of 15 residues.

This clone showed up just once. The chain joins TRBV18 to TRBJ2-7; either TRBD1 or TRBD2 may fit D (5 bases each). This CDR3 contains 13 residues. V was cut by 3 bases and J by 2 bases, with 8 bases left in between. The germline CDR1 and CDR2 sequences are KGHSH and LQKENI. CDR3 DNA: TGTGCCAGCTCACCGGGGGTAGCCTACGAGCAGTACTTC. This gives the protein CASSPGVAYEQYF.

The rearrangement joins TRBV28 to TRBJ1-2, with D perhaps matching TRBD1 (5 bases). This CDR3 is built from 14 residues. The germline V gene has CDR1 MDHEN and CDR2 SYDVKM. V was cut by 6 bases and J by 0 bases, with 11 bases left in between. The CDR3 coding sequence is TGTGCCAGCAGCCAACGACAGACTAACTATGGCTACACCTTC. Amino acids: CASSQRQTNYGYTF.

This chain joins TRBV7-9 and TRBJ2-2, with D tentatively TRBD1 (6 bases). The V gene's germline CDR1 is SEHNR and CDR2 FQNEAQ (reference sequence). V lost 4 bases to trimming and J lost 2 bases, with 8 bases between them. CDR3 size: 14 residues. The CDR3 DNA sequence: TGTGCCAGCAGCTGGGACACCAACACCGGGGAGCTGTTTTTT. Protein product: CASSWDTNTGELFF.